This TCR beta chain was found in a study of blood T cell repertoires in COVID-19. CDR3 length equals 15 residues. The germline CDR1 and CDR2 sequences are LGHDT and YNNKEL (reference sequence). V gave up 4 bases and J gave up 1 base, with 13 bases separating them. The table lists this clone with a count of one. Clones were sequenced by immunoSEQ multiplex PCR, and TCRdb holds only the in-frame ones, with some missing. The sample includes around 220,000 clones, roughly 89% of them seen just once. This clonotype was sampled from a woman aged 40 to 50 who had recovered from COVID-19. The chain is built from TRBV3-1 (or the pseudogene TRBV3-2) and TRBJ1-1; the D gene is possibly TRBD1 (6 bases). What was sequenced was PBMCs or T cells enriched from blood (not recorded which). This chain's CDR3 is CASSRIGGTNTEAFF. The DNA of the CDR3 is TGTGCCAGCAGCCGGATAGGGGGAACGAACACTGAAGCTTTCTTT.